These 30 T cell receptor beta chains were sequenced from one sample in a study of OX40 agonist ivuxolimab in advanced cancers. Preparation of the library involved the immunoSEQ multiplex PCR assay. TCRdb provides this immuneACCESS table in a form limited to in-frame rearrangements. Some clones are lacking; in checked studies, under half of them reflect an unresolved V gene, and why the rest are absent is not known. For this sample the table gives 60,000 to 85,000 clones, of which 85% to 90% were detected only once. The ten largest clones take up nearly 0.55% of the sample. Here the sequenced sample was CD4+ or CD8+ T cells sorted from blood, taken in a trial of the OX40 agonist ivuxolimab. These receptor sequences come from an adult with an advanced solid tumor such as melanoma, head and neck, liver or kidney cancer.

V is TRBV29-1 and J is TRBJ2-7; D call uncertain. The CDR3 sequence is 13 residues long. The germline CDR1 and CDR2 sequences are SQVTM and ANQGSEA. Trimming pared 4 bases from V and 2 bases from J, leaving 12 bases between. In DNA, the CDR3 is TGCAGCGTTGGCGACACCAGCACCTACGAGCAGTACTTC. Protein: CSVGDTSTYEQYF.

The gene calls are TRBV19 and TRBJ1-4, with TRBD1 identical over 9 bases. The CDR3 has 15 residues. CDR1 is LNHDA and CDR2 is SQIVND in the germline V gene (reference sequence). After removal of 5 bases from V and 8 bases from J, the junction contained 9 bases not matched to a gene. CDR3: CASSPRTGAAEKLFF. As DNA, the CDR3 is TGTGCCAGTAGTCCCCGGACAGGGGCGGCCGAAAAACTGTTTTTT.

The chain recombines TRBV5-1 with TRBJ1-2; no clear D. CDR1 is SGHRS, CDR2 YFSETQ, per germline. The CDR3 has 15 residues. The V and J ends lost 0 bases and 7 bases respectively, with 16 bases between them. The CDR3 loop is CASSLGRASAGGYTF. For the CDR3, the DNA is TGCGCCAGCAGCTTGGGACGGGCCTCAGCCGGTGGCTACACCTTC.

This chain connects TRBV4-1 to TRBJ2-6; D gene uncertain. Germline V gives CDR1 MGHRA, CDR2 YSYEKL. The CDR3 has 17 residues. The V gene lost 0 bases and the J gene lost 0 bases, with 9 bases spanning the gap. CDR3 region: CASSQDWGLSGANVLTF. The CDR3 DNA reads as TGCGCCAGCAGCCAAGATTGGGGTCTCTCTGGGGCCAACGTCCTGACTTTC.

The chain carries TRBV19 and TRBJ2-7; 8 positions match TRBD1. Trimming took 5 bases from V and 3 from J; bases not matched to a gene: 9. The CDR3 contains 15 residues. Germline CDR1 reads LNHDA; CDR2 reads SQIVND (reference sequence). For the CDR3, the DNA is TGTGCCAGTAGTTCGATGGGACAGGCCGTCTACGAGCAGTACTTC. This sequence encodes CASSSMGQAVYEQYF.

The V and J genes are TRBV5-1 and TRBJ2-3; 9 positions match TRBD2. The CDR3 length is 15 residues. V lost 0 bases to trimming and J lost 4 bases; unmatched junction nucleotides: 3. Germline values: CDR1 SGHRS, CDR2 YFSETQ. This chain's CDR3 is CASSLGTSEADTQYF. The DNA for the CDR3 is TGCGCCAGCAGCTTGGGGACTAGCGAAGCAGATACGCAGTATTTT.

This clone was picked up a small number of times. This chain links TRBV6-5 with TRBJ1-1; D ambiguous. The CDR3 is 15 amino acids. From germline, CDR1 is MNHEY and CDR2 SVGAGI. Deletions cut 6 bases from V and 0 bases from J, with 14 bases between. CDR3 DNA sequence: TGTGCCAGCAGGCAAAATAACAGAATGAACACTGAAGCTTTCTTT. Its translation: CASRQNNRMNTEAFF.

This clone has more than one count but fewer than ten. V is TRBV6-1 and J is TRBJ1-5; tentative D call: TRBD1 (5 bases). Germline V gives CDR1 MNHNS, CDR2 SASEGT. The CDR3 has 14 residues. V was cut by 2 bases and J by 6 bases, with 11 bases left in between. The CDR3 bases are TGTGCCAGCAGTGAACAGGGTGGCCCTCAGCCCCAGCATTTT. Protein sequence: CASSEQGGPQPQHF.

The V and J genes are TRBV2 and TRBJ1-5; D may be TRBD1 (6 bases). Germline V gene lookup returns CDR1 SNHLY and CDR2 FYNNEI. Trimming took off 8 bases at V and 7 bases at J, with 21 bases between the two ends. This CDR3 region has 15 residues. The CDR3 DNA follows: TGTGCCAGCGGTAGTTCCGGGGGCAATAGGCAGCCCCAGCATTTT. The encoded protein is CASGSSGGNRQPQHF.

The chain has TRBV5-1 and TRBJ2-5, with 7 bases lining up with TRBD1. CDR1 is SGHRS and CDR2 is YFSETQ in the germline V gene. The V segment lost 3 bases and the J segment 1 base; nucleotides outside the gene matches: 3. CDR3 length: 14 amino acids. In DNA, the CDR3 is TGCGCCAGCAGCTCCGGGACAGCCCAAGAGACCCAGTACTTC. This encodes CASSSGTAQETQYF.

Written as DNA, the CDR3 is TGTGCCAGTAGTCTCGTCCTGGCAGGCCCTACCTACGAGCAGTACTTC. Its protein is CASSLVLAGPTYEQYF. This chain links TRBV19 with TRBJ2-7, with D unresolved. The germline gives CDR1 LNHDA, CDR2 SQIVND (reference sequence). The CDR3 sequence is 16 residues long. Trimming removed 5 bases from V and 2 bases from J, with 19 bases in between. The full variable domain, completed using reference TRBV19 and TRBJ2-7, is DGGITQSPKYLFRKEGQNVTLSCEQNLNHDAMYWYRQDPGQGLRLIYYSQIVNDFQKGDIAEGYSVSREKKESFPLTVTSAQKNPTAFYLCASSLVLAGPTYEQYFGPGTRLTVT.

The chain couples TRBV6-1 to TRBJ2-1, with a weak D call TRBD1 (6 bases). This CDR3 has 17 amino acids. The V gene lost 4 bases and the J gene lost 6 bases, with 22 bases spanning the gap. Germline CDR1 reads MNHNS; CDR2 reads SASEGT. The CDR3 nucleotides read TGTGCCAGCAGTGCTCTTTTCGGGGACATGGGCGGCAATGAGCAGTTCTTC. Amino acids: CASSALFGDMGGNEQFF.

V is TRBV4-1 and J is TRBJ2-3; a possible D gene is TRBD2 (6 bases). The CDR3 is 13 amino acids. Germline V gene data show CDR1 as MGHRA and CDR2 as YSYEKL. V lost 4 bases and J lost 6, with 11 bases in between. The CDR3 coding sequence is TGCGCCAGCAGCCGGGAGGATTTCGATACGCAGTATTTT. It is translated as CASSREDFDTQYF.

This clone was picked up one time. This chain links TRBV19 with TRBJ2-2; D is ambiguous. The CDR3 loop spans 14 amino acids. From germline, CDR1 is LNHDA and CDR2 SQIVND (reference sequence). Trimming cost V 7 bases and J 5 bases, with 14 bases left between them. The CDR3 spells CASKIGQGTGELFF. Here the CDR3 DNA reads TGTGCCAGTAAGATAGGTCAAGGGACCGGGGAGCTGTTTTTT.

The chain carries TRBV21-1 and TRBJ2-1; the table's D gene call, TRBD2, was not cross checked with the DNA. TRBV21-1 is recorded as a pseudogene. This CDR3 comprises 15 residues. The CDR3 nucleotides read TGTGCCAGCAGCAACTTACTTTTCCTAACTCCTGAGCAGTTCTTC. Translated, it gives CASSNLLFLTPEQFF.

In its sample, this clone was seen once. The V gene is TRBV25-1, the J gene TRBJ1-1; D not certain. V was cut by 6 bases and J by 0 bases, with 8 bases left in between. The germline V gene encodes CDR1 MGHDK and CDR2 SYGVNS. The CDR3 runs to 13 residues. The CDR3 protein is CASRTNLNTEAFF. As DNA, the CDR3 is TGTGCCAGCAGAACGAATCTGAACACTGAAGCTTTCTTT.

This clone was seen only a few times. This chain uses TRBV30 with TRBJ1-1; unclear D gene. CDR3 size: 13 residues. V lost 3 bases and J 1 base, leaving 9 bases between the germline ends. The germline V gene encodes CDR1 GTSNPN and CDR2 SVGIG (reference sequence). The DNA for the CDR3 is TGTGCCTGGAGAGTCGGGAGGAACACTGAAGCTTTCTTT. Translation gives CAWRVGRNTEAFF.

This rearrangement joins TRBV6-1 to TRBJ1-6; D remains unclear. The CDR3 totals 13 residues. Germline assignment: CDR1 MNHNS and CDR2 SASEGT. Trimming stripped 5 bases from V and 4 bases from J, with 6 bases between. CDR3 DNA: TGTGCCAGCAGTCGGCAGTATAATTCACCCCTCCACTTT. It is translated as CASSRQYNSPLHF.

This clone was seen only once. The rearrangement joins TRBV15 to TRBJ1-5; D is ambiguous. Trimming removed 6 bases at V and 4 bases at J, with 10 bases between. This CDR3 is built from 13 residues. Per germline, CDR1 LNHNV and CDR2 YYDKDF (reference sequence). The CDR3 bases are TGTGCCACCAGTCCCAACCTAAATCAGCCCCAGCATTTT. The encoded protein is CATSPNLNQPQHF.

The rearrangement links TRBV19 to TRBJ1-5; TRBD1 matches 9 bases. Germline values: CDR1 LNHDA, CDR2 SQIVND (reference sequence). The V and J ends lost 3 bases and 2 bases, in that order; junction bases with no gene match: 8. The CDR3 covers 17 residues. DNA of the CDR3: TGTGCCAGTAGTATGGGACAGGGTGGAGGGCGCAATCAGCCCCAGCATTTT. It translates to CASSMGQGGGRNQPQHF.

The chain has TRBV7-2 and TRBJ2-3; D ambiguous. Trimming pared 5 bases from V and 3 bases from J, leaving 21 bases between. CDR1 SGHTA and CDR2 FQGNSA come from the germline V gene. The CDR3 runs to 17 residues. CDR3 in amino acids: CASSTQLQLSDTDTQYF. The CDR3 DNA reads TGTGCCAGCAGCACACAACTGCAGCTCTCGGATACAGATACGCAGTATTTT.

This chain links TRBV6-1 with TRBJ2-1; 10 bases align to TRBD2. Germline V gives CDR1 MNHNS, CDR2 SASEGT. The CDR3 covers 15 residues. The V gene end was trimmed by 4 bases and the J gene end by 2 bases; junction bases not matched to a gene: 2. The CDR3 coding sequence is TGTGCCAGCAGTGCTAGCGGGAGCCCCTACAATGAGCAGTTCTTC. Its protein product is CASSASGSPYNEQFF.

The V call is TRBV9, the J call TRBJ1-3; D gene uncertain. Germline CDR1 SGDLS, CDR2 YYNGEE. V was cut by 4 bases and J by 1 base, with 9 bases left in between. CDR3 length: 14 amino acids. The CDR3 DNA is TGTGCCAGCAGCCTACGGAAGTCTGGAAACACCATATATTTT. It translates to CASSLRKSGNTIYF.

This chain connects TRBV2 to TRBJ2-1, with 8 bases that match TRBD2. Germline assignment: CDR1 SNHLY and CDR2 FYNNEI. Trimming at V came to 6 bases and at J to 9 bases, leaving 13 bases not matched to a gene. This CDR3 has 15 residues. Here the CDR3 reads CASSGLGNAGGEQFF. The CDR3 DNA is TGTGCCAGCAGCGGCCTCGGCAATGCGGGGGGTGAGCAGTTCTTC.

The chain employs TRBV7-3 and TRBJ1-1; weak D call: TRBD1 (5 bases). CDR3 size: 13 residues. Trimming removed 5 bases at V and 1 base at J, with 8 bases between. Germline V gives CDR1 SGHTA, CDR2 FQGTGA. The CDR3 protein is CASSVDRNTEAFF. In nucleotides, the CDR3 is TGTGCCAGCAGCGTTGACAGGAACACTGAAGCTTTCTTT.

The chain combines TRBV28 with TRBJ1-6; D is undetermined. Germline V gene data show CDR1 as MDHEN and CDR2 as SYDVKM. The CDR3 totals 15 residues. The ends were cut back, 3 bases at V and 5 bases at J, with 11 bases in the middle. In DNA form, the CDR3 reads TGTGCCAGCAGTTTGCCGGGGAGGAATAATTCACCCCTCCACTTT. Encoded protein: CASSLPGRNNSPLHF. The variable domain in full, completed from reference TRBV28 and TRBJ1-6, reads DVKVTQSSRYLVKRTGEKVFLECVQDMDHENMFWYRQDPGLGLRLIYFSYDVKMKEKGDIPEGYSVSREKKERFSLILESASTNQTSMYLCASSLPGRNNSPLHFGNGTRLTVT.

The genes are TRBV5-1 and TRBJ1-2, with TRBD1 identical over 10 bases. This CDR3 contains 15 residues. The junction had 9 bases not matched to a gene; V was cut back by 4 bases and J by 6 bases. Germline-derived CDR1 and CDR2 are SGHRS and YFSETQ. Here the CDR3 DNA reads TGCGCCAGCAGCGTTATAGACAGGGGGCGGAATGGCTACACCTTC. Translating gives CASSVIDRGRNGYTF. Supplemented by reference TRBV5-1 and TRBJ1-2, the full variable domain reads KAGVTQTPRYLIKTRGQQVTLSCSPISGHRSVSWYQQTPGQGLQFLFEYFSETQRNKGNFPGRFSGRQFSNSRSEMNVSTLELGDSALYLCASSVIDRGRNGYTFGSGTRLTVV.

In its sample, this clone was seen once. The gene calls are TRBV19 and TRBJ1-2, with D perhaps matching TRBD1 (5 bases). Trimming took off 7 bases at V and 5 bases at J, with 11 bases between the two ends. This CDR3 contains 12 residues. CDR1 LNHDA and CDR2 SQIVND come from the germline V gene (reference sequence). The CDR3 protein is CASTDRGYGYTF. The CDR3 DNA follows: TGTGCCAGTACCGATCGGGGGTATGGCTACACCTTC.

The rearrangement joins TRBV25-1 to TRBJ1-2; a possible D gene is TRBD1 (5 bases). The CDR3 has 13 amino acids. CDR1 is MGHDK, CDR2 SYGVNS, per germline. The germline V and J ends were trimmed by 6 bases and 6 bases, with 14 bases remaining between them. CDR3 nucleotide sequence: TGTGCCAGCAGAGGGGAGGCGATCCATGGCTACACCTTC. This translates into CASRGEAIHGYTF.

The gene calls are TRBV19 and TRBJ2-1; D unclear. The CDR3 totals 12 residues. The V gene's germline CDR1 is LNHDA and CDR2 SQIVND (reference sequence). V was pared by 4 bases and J by 8 bases, with 9 bases between. The CDR3 nucleotides are TGTGCCAGTAGTAGAAGACTCGATGAGCAGTTCTTC. Translation gives CASSRRLDEQFF.